This TCR beta chain appears in the sequencing data of a study of cytomegalovirus exposure and HLA in healthy donors (dated by TCRdb to about 2017). Study-wide context: An earlier analysis of roughly 610 of the donors reported 276 Gb of sequence data and around 100 million unique TCR beta sequences obtained from 180 million or so T cells. The later analysis used no new phenotypic data to find candidate immune exposures, relying instead on TCR beta sequences and their occurrence across donors. The study was designed to test whether signatures of past pathogen exposure could be identified by cataloging public T cell receptors. The number of donors typed differed by locus, with roughly 620-640 for A, B, C, DRB1 and DQB1, over 500 for DQA1, 600 to 610 for DPA1, and around 460 for DPB1. Genome-wide SNP genotypes for about three fifths of the roughly 670 donors were used in a later genetic analysis, which treated that subset as a discovery cohort. Approximately 310 gigabases of sequencing data and approximately 80 million unique TCR sequences were included in an early release covering 550 to 800 HLA-typed donors. The study used immunosequencing to profile the T cell repertoires of approximately 630 subjects and linked those repertoires to cytomegalovirus serostatus. Every discovery cohort repertoire had been produced on one sequencing platform. Among about 400 genotyped donors of the cohort, an average of approximately 240,000 unique TCR beta nucleotide sequences was sequenced per donor, of which 15% to 20% were non-productive. Alongside the repertoire data, information on donor age, sex, ethnicity and CMV serostatus was compiled. In addition to the first cohort of several hundred subjects, a separate validation cohort of 130 or so different subjects was used. HLA typing covered class I and class II loci at four-digit resolution. A later analysis re-analyzed previously published TCR beta repertoires from 666 donors and added high-resolution HLA genotyping to study TCR occurrence patterns. An earlier analysis of nearly 600 of the donors applied high-throughput TCR beta sequencing to assess whether each TCR beta V gene segment acted as functional or pseudogenic. Because of strong linkage in the cohort, five DR-DQ haplotypes were treated as single units for association and clustering. The genetic ancestry cluster associated with self-reported Caucasian donors included 70% to 85% of the 398 genotyped donors. The study combined high-throughput TCR immunosequencing, statistical association of individual TCRs with disease status, and machine learning to predict cytomegalovirus infection status.

The receptor library was made with the immunoSEQ multiplex PCR assay. The multiplex PCR relied on a mix of 60 forward primers for TCR Vbeta segments and 13 reverse primers for TCR Jbeta segments. A multiplex PCR assay on genomic DNA amplified the CDR3 region of rearranged TCR beta genes. Amplified TCR beta libraries were sequenced as 87-base-pair reads on the Illumina HiSeq System. Regarding the original processing steps: A later analysis tallied about 77 million unique TCR beta chains across the 666 repertoires, and approximately 12 million of those chains were shared by two or more donors. Raw reads were error-corrected and collapsed into unique sequences by a nearest-neighbor algorithm in which closely related sequences were merged to remove PCR and sequencing errors. Alignment of CDR3 sequences to IMGT reference sequences was used to assign V, D and J gene segments. For a sequence to be retained, a match of at least six nucleotides to both a V gene segment and a J gene segment was required. A rearrangement was called productive if the CDR3 had no stop codons and remained in frame with V and J, and every other rearrangement was called non-productive. Following IMGT convention, CDR3 was defined as the stretch from the second conserved V-encoded cysteine up to the conserved J-encoded phenylalanine. Sequences without an unambiguous match to a single V gene segment were excluded from the earlier analysis of 450 to 650 of the donors. In an earlier analysis of some 590 of the donors, V segments were called functional above 56.7% productive rearrangements and were called segregating when the between-donor standard deviation exceeded 5%. A statistical classification framework was developed to diagnose cytomegalovirus status using the catalog of TCR beta chain sequences. In a later analysis, V and J genes were assigned by comparing TCR nucleotide sequences against IMGT/GENE-DB human TR gene sequences. Using the TCRdist pipeline, a later analysis assigned CDR3 sequences along with most-parsimonious VDJ recombination scenarios. In a later analysis, each TCR beta chain was defined by its CDR3 amino acid sequence together with its V-gene family, and reads without a unique V-gene family were excluded. A later analysis removed roughly 590 highly shared, low-generation-probability nucleotide sequences to deal with suspected cross-contamination and a sequencing artifact. A later analysis calculated a clonal expansion index for each public chain from normalized within-repertoire ranks of inferred template counts. A later analysis computed generation probabilities with a VDJ recombination model fitted to out-of-frame rearrangements, and checked the results against IGoR. Hypergeometric tests were used in a later analysis to score TCR-TCR, TCR-HLA and TCR-CMV co-occurrence, with a repertoire-size bias correction applied to the TCR pairs. False discovery rates were estimated in a later analysis by permuting HLA or CMV assignments 20 times. In a later analysis, co-occurring TCRs were grouped with DBSCAN, and TCRdist sequence similarity was added when clustering was performed within HLA-allele-positive subsets. Repertoires with fewer than 30,000 or more than 120,000 public chains were left out of co-occurrence clustering, as were about 5 repertoires with anomalous nucleotide sharing. What TCRdb holds here is the immuneACCESS table cut down to in-frame rearrangements. Part of the clones is not present; checked against another copy, under half of the missing clones reflect an unresolved V gene, and the others are unexplained. Clone size and the V and J calls come from that table; the DNA yielded D and trimming. Across this sample there are roughly 190,000 clones, with roughly 80% seen only once. Approximately 6% of the sample rests with the top ten.

Overall study results and their limits: An association between a missense DCLRE1C variant and V-gene and J-gene trimming of TCR beta chains was found in a later genetic analysis and replicated in an independent cohort. Assigning TCR associations to individual alleles was difficult when HLA alleles, especially DR and DQ, strongly co-occurred. For the cohort, immune exposure information was limited to CMV serostatus. In this cohort, only TCR beta chains were sequenced, and detectable features were limited by the absence of alpha or paired-chain data. Because HLA typing was missing for some donors at each locus, association tests included only the typed subset. A later analysis reported that several top co-occurrence clusters appeared linked to parvovirus B19, influenza, CMV and Epstein-Barr virus. Linkage disequilibrium might explain the correlated functional status among segregating V segments, but an unknown experimental factor could not be ruled out. Because counts were too low, about 18 rarely observed V segments, including chromosome 9 orphons, were left out of the earlier analysis of a few hundred of the donors. Most TCR sequences were observed very rarely across donors, whereas some public TCRs were present in many individuals. Cytomegalovirus status was reported to be diagnosed by the classifier with high specificity and sensitivity in both the original and validation cohorts. In a later analysis, most CMV-associated TCR beta chains were found to appear HLA-restricted, with HLA associations seemingly driven largely by CMV exposure. Sequencing depth was assumed to be roughly uniform across donors in the presence/absence analyses, though that assumption may not hold. In an earlier analysis of 450 to 750 of the donors, most TCR beta V segments appeared in productive rearrangements about 87% or about 30% of the time, broadly matching IMGT annotations. A later analysis found that TCR association rates varied across HLA loci, with DRB1 alleles showing the most associated TCRs and HLA-C alleles the fewest. A further reported finding was that TCR beta sequences accurately predicted the HLA-A and HLA-B alleles for most subjects in the first cohort. Specific HLA alleles were associated with roughly 16,000 TCR beta sequences at a false discovery rate of 0.05 in a later analysis. It was suggested by the authors that the approach could potentially be generalized to other disease states and immunological phenotypes. In vitro tests confirmed that a few of the cytomegalovirus-associated TCR beta chains recognize cytomegalovirus antigens. A group of highly shared sequence variants was considered likely to be a technical artifact of the sequencing pipeline. According to a later genetic analysis, donors in an Asian-associated ancestry cluster had fewer N-insertions in productive TCRs than the approximately 610-donor mean. The study gave a list of some 150 TCR beta chains associated with cytomegalovirus. In a later analysis, HLA-associated TCR beta chains were found to be more clonally expanded and to have lower generation probabilities than equally common non-associated chains. The 87-base-pair reads could not distinguish some IMGT-functional V segments, including TRBV6-2 and TRBV6-3, so those segments were excluded.

The cohort comprised several hundred healthy bone marrow donors. All cohort members were sampled while nominally healthy, although unrecorded immune exposures were likely present. The donor was CMV seropositive and belonged to the group of about 290 seropositive cohort members. A peripheral blood sample was provided by each donor, and peripheral blood mononuclear cells were used for TCR beta sequencing. The Qiagen DNeasy Blood Extraction Kit was used to extract genomic DNA from the blood cell samples. Trimming takes 4 bases from V and 4 bases from J, and the germline ends sit 10 bases apart. Based on the germline V gene, the CDR1 and CDR2 sequences are SQVTM and ANQGSEA. The CDR3 contains 12 residues, cysteine and phenylalanine counted. Just CDR3 DNA is preserved here, 36 bases in frame from base 1. On this clone: It has no known antigen specificity. The input lacks base qualities; no much larger clone sits a single base away.

The TCR sequence derives from a man aged 40-49 years in good health and CMV-seropositive. Sequenced: PBMCs. This chain joins TRBV29-1 to TRBJ2-5, and TRBD2 may be the D gene, going by 6 matching bases. The DNA sequence follows: TGCAGCGTTGGCCGGCGGGGAGAGACCCAGTACTTC. This is translated as CSVGRRGETQYF.